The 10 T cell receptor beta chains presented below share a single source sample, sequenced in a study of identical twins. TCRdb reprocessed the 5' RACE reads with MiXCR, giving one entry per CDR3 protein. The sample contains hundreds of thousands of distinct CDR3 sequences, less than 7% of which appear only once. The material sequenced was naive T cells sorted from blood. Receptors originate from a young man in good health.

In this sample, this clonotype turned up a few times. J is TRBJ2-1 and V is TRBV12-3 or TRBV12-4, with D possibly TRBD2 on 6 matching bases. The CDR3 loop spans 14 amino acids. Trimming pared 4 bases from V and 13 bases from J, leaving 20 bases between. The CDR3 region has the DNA TGTGCCAGCAGTTCCTCGGGACTTAGCGTCCGCCAGTTCTTC. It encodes CASSSSGLSVRQFF.

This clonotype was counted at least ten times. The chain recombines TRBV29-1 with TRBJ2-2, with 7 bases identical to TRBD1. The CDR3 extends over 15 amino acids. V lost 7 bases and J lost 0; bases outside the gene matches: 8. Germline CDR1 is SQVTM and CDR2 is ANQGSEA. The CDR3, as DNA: TGCAGCGCTACAAAAGGGACAGCGAACACCGGGGAGCTGTTTTTT. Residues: CSATKGTANTGELFF.

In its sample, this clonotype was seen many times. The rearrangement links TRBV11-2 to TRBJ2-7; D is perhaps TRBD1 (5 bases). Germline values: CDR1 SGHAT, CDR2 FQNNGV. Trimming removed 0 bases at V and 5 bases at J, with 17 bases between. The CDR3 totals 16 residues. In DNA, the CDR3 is TGTGCCAGCAGCTTAGATCCGTGGCAGGGAAGGAACGAGCAGTACTTC. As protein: CASSLDPWQGRNEQYF.

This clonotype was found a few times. CDR3 DNA sequence: TGTGCCAGCAGCCAAGGAAGAGCCCACAAAGAGACCCAGTACTTC. This sequence encodes CASSQGRAHKETQYF. The V gene is TRBV14, the J gene TRBJ2-5, with D uncertain. The CDR3 totals 15 residues. The V gene's germline CDR1 is SGHDN and CDR2 FVKESK. V lost 1 base to trimming and J lost 3 bases, with 12 bases between them.

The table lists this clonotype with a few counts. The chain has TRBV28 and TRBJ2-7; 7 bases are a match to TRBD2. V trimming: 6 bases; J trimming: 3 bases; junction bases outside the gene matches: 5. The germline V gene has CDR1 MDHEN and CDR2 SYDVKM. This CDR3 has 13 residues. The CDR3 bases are TGTGCCAGCAGGAGCGGGAACTACTACGAGCAGTACTTC. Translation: CASRSGNYYEQYF.

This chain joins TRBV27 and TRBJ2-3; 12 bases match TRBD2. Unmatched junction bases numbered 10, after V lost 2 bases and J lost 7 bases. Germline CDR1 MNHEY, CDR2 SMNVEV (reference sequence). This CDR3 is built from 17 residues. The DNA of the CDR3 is TGTGCCAGCAGTTTAGGGACCTCTAGCGGGAGGGCGAATACGCAGTATTTT. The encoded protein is CASSLGTSSGRANTQYF.

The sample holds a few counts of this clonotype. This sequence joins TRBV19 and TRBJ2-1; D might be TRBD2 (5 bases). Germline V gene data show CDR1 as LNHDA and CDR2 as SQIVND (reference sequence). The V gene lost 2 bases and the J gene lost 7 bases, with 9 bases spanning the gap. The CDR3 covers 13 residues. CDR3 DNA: TGTGCCAGTAGTATAATAACGGGAAATGAGCAGTTCTTC. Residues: CASSIITGNEQFF. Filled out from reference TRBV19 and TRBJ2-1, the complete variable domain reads DGGITQSPKYLFRKEGQNVTLSCEQNLNHDAMYWYRQDPGQGLRLIYYSQIVNDFQKGDIAEGYSVSREKKESFPLTVTSAQKNPTAFYLCASSIITGNEQFFGPGTRLTVL.

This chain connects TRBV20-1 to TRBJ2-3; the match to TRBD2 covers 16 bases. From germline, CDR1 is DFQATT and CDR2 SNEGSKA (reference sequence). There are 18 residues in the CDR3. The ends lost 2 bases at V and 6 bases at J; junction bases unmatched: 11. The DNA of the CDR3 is TGCAGTGCTAGAACAACGGGACTAGCGGGAGGGCCACGGGATACGCAGTATTTT. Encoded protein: CSARTTGLAGGPRDTQYF.

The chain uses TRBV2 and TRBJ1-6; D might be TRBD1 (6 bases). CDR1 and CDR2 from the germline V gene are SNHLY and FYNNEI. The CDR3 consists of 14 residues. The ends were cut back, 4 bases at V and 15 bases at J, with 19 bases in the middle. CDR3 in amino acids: CASSVTRGDQDLHF. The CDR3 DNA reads TGTGCCAGCAGTGTTACCAGGGGTGATCAGGACCTCCACTTT.

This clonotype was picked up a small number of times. CDR3 amino acids: CASSLFSGEWRNEQFF. Written as DNA, the CDR3 is TGTGCCAGCAGCTTGTTTTCAGGGGAATGGCGCAATGAGCAGTTCTTC. V is TRBV5-6 and J is TRBJ2-1; D possibly corresponds to TRBD1 (6 bases). CDR3 length: 16 residues. With 1 base removed from V and 6 bases from J, the gap between germline ends came to 17 bases. Germline CDR1 SGHDT, CDR2 YYEEEE.